This TCR beta chain is drawn from a study of cytomegalovirus exposure and HLA in healthy donors. Study-wide results and caveats: In a later analysis, a missense DCLRE1C variant was linked to TCR beta V- and J-gene trimming. In a later analysis, productive TCRs from donors in an Asian-associated ancestry cluster reportedly carried fewer N-insertions than the cohort mean.

PCR employed 60 Vbeta and 13 Jbeta primers. Some clones are missing from TCRdb's copy, which holds only in-frame ones; the method was immunoSEQ multiplex PCR. There are 150,000 to 200,000 clones in the sample; around 80% occur only once, and more than 0.8% lies in the top ten. The V gene end was trimmed by 4 bases and the J gene end by 7 bases; junction bases not matched to a gene: 2. Germline V gives CDR1 MNHNS, CDR2 SASEGT. There are 14 residues in the CDR3. A remark on this clone: What it recognizes is unknown.

This clonotype was obtained from a middle-aged woman in good health and CMV-seronegative. The sample consisted of PBMCs. This chain uses TRBV6-1 with TRBJ2-1; TRBD2 matches at 12 bases. DNA for the CDR3: TGTGCCAGCAGTGGACTAGCGGGAGTGAATGAGCAGTTCTTC. Translated: CASSGLAGVNEQFF.